These T cell receptor beta chains were read from a single sample in a study of T-cell memory formation after mild COVID-19. One entry per CDR3 protein, called by TCRdb with MiXCR from the 5' RACE reads. The sample yields under 600,000 distinct CDR3 sequences, roughly 22% seen once. Sequenced sample: PBMCs or a T cell subset sorted from them (not recorded which). The source of these receptors is an adult woman who had mild COVID-19 (a few samples of this study predate the infection). Cell type and time point are not known. CDR3s include the opening cysteine and the closing phenylalanine or tryptophan. A D gene is named only where the DNA matches it firmly. Expanded clones are given a class, and other clones once, few, many or no size at all.

j_call	clone_size	v_call	d_call	cdr3_nt	cdr3_aa
TRBJ2-3	many	TRBV2	TRBD2	TGTGCCAGCAGTGAATGGGCGGGGGGGCGAAGCACAGATACGCAGTATTTT	CASSEWAGGRSTDTQYF
TRBJ1-5	.	TRBV5-6	.	TGTGCCAGCAGCTTGTCCGGATCAGGGCCCCAGCATTTT	CASSLSGSGPQHF
TRBJ1-5	.	TRBV20-1	.	TGCAGTGCGCCGGGGGGATATAGCAATCAGCCCCAGCATTTT	CSAPGGYSNQPQHF
TRBJ2-7	.	TRBV18	.	TGTGCCAGCTCACCGCGGAGGTCCTCGGACGAGCAGTACTTC	CASSPRRSSDEQYF
TRBJ1-1	few	TRBV27	.	TGTGCCAGCAAGTCGGTGATGAACACTGAAGCTTTCTTT	CASKSVMNTEAFF
TRBJ1-1	.	TRBV12-3/TRBV12-4	.	TGTGCCAGCAGCACTGGGGTGGCCACTGAAGCTTTCTTT	CASSTGVATEAFF
TRBJ2-1	few	TRBV6-6	TRBD2	TGTGCCAGCAGTTACTCGAGCCGGGAGGGCGGGGATGAGCAGTTCTTC	CASSYSSREGGDEQFF
TRBJ1-1	.	TRBV5-6	TRBD1	TGTGCCAGCAGCATTGGAGAGGACAGGGTCGCTGAAGCTTTCTTT	CASSIGEDRVAEAFF
TRBJ2-2	.	TRBV7-9	.	TGTGCCAGCAGCCCAGGACAATCCGCACCCGGGGAGCTGTTTTTT	CASSPGQSAPGELFF
TRBJ1-2	many	TRBV12-3/TRBV12-4	.	TGTGCCAGCAGTTTAGACGGACCATATGGCTACACCTTC	CASSLDGPYGYTF
TRBJ2-3	.	TRBV30	TRBD2	TGTGCCTGCGACGGACTAGGAACAGATACGCAGTATTTT	CACDGLGTDTQYF
TRBJ2-7	.	TRBV18	.	TGTGCCAGCTCACCCAGCTCAATAACCTACGAGCAGTACTTC	CASSPSSITYEQYF
TRBJ2-3	.	TRBV5-8	.	TGTGCCAGCAGCTCTGGTACCGGGACCCCGCGTGATACGCAGTATTTT	CASSSGTGTPRDTQYF
TRBJ2-6	few	TRBV7-2	.	TGTGCCAGCAGCTTGGGATCAAGGCGGATCTCTGGGGCCAACGTCCTGACTTTC	CASSLGSRRISGANVLTF
TRBJ1-5	.	TRBV30	.	TGTGCCTGGAGTGTCGGGGGTGTTCAGCCCCAGCATTTT	CAWSVGGVQPQHF
TRBJ1-4	many	TRBV10-3	.	TGTGCCATCAGTGAGCCGAGGCGTGAAAAACTGTTTTTT	CAISEPRREKLFF
TRBJ1-5	.	TRBV6-1	TRBD1	TGTGCCAGCAGTGAATGGTTCCAGGGGGGGAATCAGCCCCAGCATTTT	CASSEWFQGGNQPQHF
TRBJ1-6	.	TRBV9	.	TGTGCCAGCACCTTGACACCAAACTCCTATAATTCACCCCTCCACTTT	CASTLTPNSYNSPLHF
TRBJ1-2	.	TRBV3-1	.	TGTGCCAGCAGCCAAGAATTGGGGGTAGGAAGCTACACCTTC	CASSQELGVGSYTF
TRBJ1-3	.	TRBV20-1	.	TGCAGTGCTAGAGATCCGGAAAACACCATATATTTT	CSARDPENTIYF